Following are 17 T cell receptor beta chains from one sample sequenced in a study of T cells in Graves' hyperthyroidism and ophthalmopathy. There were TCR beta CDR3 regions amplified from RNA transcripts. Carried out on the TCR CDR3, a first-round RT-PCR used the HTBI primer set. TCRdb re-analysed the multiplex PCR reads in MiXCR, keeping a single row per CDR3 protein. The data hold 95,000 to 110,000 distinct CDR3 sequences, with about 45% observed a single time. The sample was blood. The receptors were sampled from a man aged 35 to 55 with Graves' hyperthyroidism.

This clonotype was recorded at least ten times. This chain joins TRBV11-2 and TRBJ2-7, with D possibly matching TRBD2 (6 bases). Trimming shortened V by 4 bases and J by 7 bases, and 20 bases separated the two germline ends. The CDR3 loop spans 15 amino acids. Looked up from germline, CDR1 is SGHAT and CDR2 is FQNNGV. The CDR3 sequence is CASSSPGLLSREQYF. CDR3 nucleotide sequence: TGTGCCAGCAGCTCGCCGGGACTCCTCTCTAGAGAGCAGTACTTC.

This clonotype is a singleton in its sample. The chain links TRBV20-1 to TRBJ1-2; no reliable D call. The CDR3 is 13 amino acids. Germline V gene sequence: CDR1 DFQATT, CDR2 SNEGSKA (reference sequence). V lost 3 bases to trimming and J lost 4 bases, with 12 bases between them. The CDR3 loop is CSARDGVVYGYTF. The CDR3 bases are TGCAGTGCTAGGGACGGGGTGGTCTATGGCTACACCTTC.

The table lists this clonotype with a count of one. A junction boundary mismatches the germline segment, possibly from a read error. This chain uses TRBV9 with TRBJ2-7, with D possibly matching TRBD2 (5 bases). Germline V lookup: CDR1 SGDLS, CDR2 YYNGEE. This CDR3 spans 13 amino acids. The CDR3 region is CASSVLQLGELYF. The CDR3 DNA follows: TGTGCCAGCAGCGTACTACAGCTCGGGGAGCTGTACTTC. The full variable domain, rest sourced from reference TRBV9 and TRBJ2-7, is DSGVTQTPKHLITATGQRVTLRCSPRSGDLSVYWYQQSLDQGLQFLIQYYNGEERAKGNILERFSAQQFPDLHSELNLSSLELGDSALYFCASSVLQLGELYFGPGTRLTVT.

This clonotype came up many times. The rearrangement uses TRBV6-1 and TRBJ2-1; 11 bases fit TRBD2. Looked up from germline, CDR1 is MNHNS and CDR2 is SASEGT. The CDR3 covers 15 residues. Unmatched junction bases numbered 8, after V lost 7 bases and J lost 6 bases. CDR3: CASILLAGASNEQFF. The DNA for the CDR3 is TGTGCCAGCATTCTACTAGCGGGAGCCAGCAATGAGCAGTTCTTC.

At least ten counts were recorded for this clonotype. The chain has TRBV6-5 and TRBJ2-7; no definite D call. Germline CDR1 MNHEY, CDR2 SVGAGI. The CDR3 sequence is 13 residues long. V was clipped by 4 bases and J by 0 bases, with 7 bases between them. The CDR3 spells CASSLTTSYEQYF. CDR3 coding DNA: TGTGCCAGCAGTTTGACCACCTCCTACGAGCAGTACTTC.

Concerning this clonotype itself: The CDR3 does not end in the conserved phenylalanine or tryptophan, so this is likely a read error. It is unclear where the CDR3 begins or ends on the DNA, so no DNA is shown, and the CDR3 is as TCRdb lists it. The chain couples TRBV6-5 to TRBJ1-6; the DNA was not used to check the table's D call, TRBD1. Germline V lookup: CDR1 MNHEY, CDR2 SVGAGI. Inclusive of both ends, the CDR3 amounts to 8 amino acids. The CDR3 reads CASSYSDR.

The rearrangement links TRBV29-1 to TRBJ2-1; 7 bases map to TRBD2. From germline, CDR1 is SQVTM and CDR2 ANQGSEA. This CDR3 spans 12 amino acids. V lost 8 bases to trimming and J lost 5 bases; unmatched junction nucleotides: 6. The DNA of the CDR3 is TGCAGCCAGTTAGGACTAGACAATGAGCAGTTCTTC. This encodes CSQLGLDNEQFF.

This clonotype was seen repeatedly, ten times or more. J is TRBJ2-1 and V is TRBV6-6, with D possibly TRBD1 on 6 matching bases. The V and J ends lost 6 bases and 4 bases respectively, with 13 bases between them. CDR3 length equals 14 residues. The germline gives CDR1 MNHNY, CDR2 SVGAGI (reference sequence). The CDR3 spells CASSRTVEYNEQFF. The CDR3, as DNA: TGTGCCAGCAGCAGGACAGTGGAATACAATGAGCAGTTCTTC.

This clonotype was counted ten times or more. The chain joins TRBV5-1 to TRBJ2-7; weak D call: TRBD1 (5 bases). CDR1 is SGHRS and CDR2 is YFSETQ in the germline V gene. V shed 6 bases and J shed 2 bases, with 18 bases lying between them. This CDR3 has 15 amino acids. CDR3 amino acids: CASKFGATQTYEQYF. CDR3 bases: TGCGCCAGCAAGTTTGGGGCCACACAAACCTACGAGCAGTACTTC.

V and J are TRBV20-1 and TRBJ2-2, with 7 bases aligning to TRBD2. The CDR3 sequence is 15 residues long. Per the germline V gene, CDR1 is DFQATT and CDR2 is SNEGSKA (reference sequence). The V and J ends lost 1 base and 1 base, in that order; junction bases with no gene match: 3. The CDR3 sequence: CSARAASGNTGELFF. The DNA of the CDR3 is TGCAGTGCTAGAGCGGCTAGCGGGAACACCGGGGAGCTGTTTTTT.

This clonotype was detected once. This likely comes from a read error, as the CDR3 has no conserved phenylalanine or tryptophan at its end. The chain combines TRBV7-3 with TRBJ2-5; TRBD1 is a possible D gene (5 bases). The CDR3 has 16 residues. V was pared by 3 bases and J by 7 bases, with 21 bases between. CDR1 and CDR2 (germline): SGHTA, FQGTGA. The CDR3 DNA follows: TGTGCCAGCAGCTTGGCGGCCCAGGGATGGAAAGGGACCCAGTACGTC. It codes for CASSLAAQGWKGTQYV.

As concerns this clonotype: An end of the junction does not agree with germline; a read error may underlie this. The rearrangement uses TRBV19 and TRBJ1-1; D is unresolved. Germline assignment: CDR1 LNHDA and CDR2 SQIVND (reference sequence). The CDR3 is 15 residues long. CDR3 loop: CASNIGRTANTEAFF. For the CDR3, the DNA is TGTGCCAGTAATATAGGAAGGACGGCGAACACTGAGGCTTTCTTT. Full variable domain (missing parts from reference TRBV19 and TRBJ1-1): DGGITQSPKYLFRKEGQNVTLSCEQNLNHDAMYWYRQDPGQGLRLIYYSQIVNDFQKGDIAEGYSVSREKKESFPLTVTSAQKNPTAFYLCASNIGRTANTEAFFGQGTRLTVV.

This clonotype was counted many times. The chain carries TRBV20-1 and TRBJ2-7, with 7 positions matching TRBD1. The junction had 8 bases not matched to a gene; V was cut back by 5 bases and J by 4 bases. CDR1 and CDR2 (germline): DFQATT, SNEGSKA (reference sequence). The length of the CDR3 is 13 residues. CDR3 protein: CSASDRISYEQYF. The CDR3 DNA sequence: TGCAGTGCTTCGGACAGGATATCGTACGAGCAGTACTTC.

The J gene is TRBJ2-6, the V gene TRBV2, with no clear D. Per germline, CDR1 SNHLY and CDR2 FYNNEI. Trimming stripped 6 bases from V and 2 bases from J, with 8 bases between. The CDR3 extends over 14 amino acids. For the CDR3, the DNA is TGTGCCAGCAGGGGCCTGACTGGGGCCAACGTCCTGACTTTC. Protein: CASRGLTGANVLTF.

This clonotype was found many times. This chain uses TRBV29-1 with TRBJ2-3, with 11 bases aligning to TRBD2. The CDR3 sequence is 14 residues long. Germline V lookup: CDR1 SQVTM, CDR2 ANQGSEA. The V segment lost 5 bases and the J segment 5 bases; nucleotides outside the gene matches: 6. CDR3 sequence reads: CSVTRLAGRDTQYF. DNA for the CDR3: TGCAGCGTTACCCGACTAGCGGGACGAGATACGCAGTATTTT.

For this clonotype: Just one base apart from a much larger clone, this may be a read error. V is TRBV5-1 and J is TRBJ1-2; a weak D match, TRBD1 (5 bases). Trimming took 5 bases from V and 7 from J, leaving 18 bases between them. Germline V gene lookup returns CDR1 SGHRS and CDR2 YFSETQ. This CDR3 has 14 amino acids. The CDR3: CASSRDLRCPGYTF. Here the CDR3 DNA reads TGCGCCAGCAGTCGGGACCTCCGGTGTCCTGGCTACACCTTC.

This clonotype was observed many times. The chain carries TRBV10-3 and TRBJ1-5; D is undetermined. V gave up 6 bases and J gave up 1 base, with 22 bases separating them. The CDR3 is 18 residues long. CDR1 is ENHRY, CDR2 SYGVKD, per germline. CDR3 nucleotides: TGTGCCATCAGCCCCGGGTGGGAGAGGCGTTTGAGCAATCAGCCCCAGCATTTT. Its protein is CAISPGWERRLSNQPQHF.